Detailed here is one T cell receptor (beta chain). Its specificity is not known. This CDR3 has 17 residues. V was trimmed by 5 bases and J by 2 bases, leaving 22 bases between them. This entry is derived from a study of T-cell reconstitution after alpha-beta-depleted transplantation in children. The study, taken as a whole, reports: About two months after transplant, alpha-beta T cells reportedly came from several hundred expanded graft clones. Fresh T-cell production supplied most of the T-cell counts and diversity seen one year after transplant. For some patients, TCRbeta diversity was high at day 60 because of recipient T cells and thymic progenitors that survived.

TCRbeta library preparation incorporated unique molecular identifiers. MiXCR, run by TCRdb on the PCR reads, gives a single entry per CDR3 protein. The data contain around 450,000 distinct CDR3 sequences, about 45% of them singletons. This receptor was taken from a girl aged 2-15 years with aplastic anemia, due to receive a stem cell transplant. V usage is TRBV12-3 or TRBV12-4 and J usage is TRBJ2-7; possibly TRBD1 for D (6 bases). Sequenced material: PBMCs, taken before TCRalphabeta/CD19-depleted stem cell transplant. The CDR3 protein is CASSPQTLQGSPYEQYF. The CDR3 DNA sequence: TGTGCCAGCAGTCCTCAAACTCTACAGGGCTCCCCCTACGAGCAGTACTTC.